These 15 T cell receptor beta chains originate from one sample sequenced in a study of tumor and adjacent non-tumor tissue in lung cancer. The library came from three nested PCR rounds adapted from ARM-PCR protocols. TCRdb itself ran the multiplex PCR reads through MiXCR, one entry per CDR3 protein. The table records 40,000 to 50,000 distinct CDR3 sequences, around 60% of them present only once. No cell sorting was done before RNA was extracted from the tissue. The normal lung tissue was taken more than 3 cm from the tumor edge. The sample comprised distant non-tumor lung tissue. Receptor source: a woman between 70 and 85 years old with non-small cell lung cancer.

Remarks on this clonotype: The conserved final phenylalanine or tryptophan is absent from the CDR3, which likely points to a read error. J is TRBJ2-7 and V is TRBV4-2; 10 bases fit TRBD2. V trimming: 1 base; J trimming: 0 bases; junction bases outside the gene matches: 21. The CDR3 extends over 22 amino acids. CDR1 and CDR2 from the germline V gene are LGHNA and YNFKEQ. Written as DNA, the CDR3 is TGTGCCAGCAGCCAAGTTTTCATCATATTACTAGCGGGATTACTGAGCTCCTACGAGCAGTACCTC. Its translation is CASSQVFIILLAGLLSSYEQYL.

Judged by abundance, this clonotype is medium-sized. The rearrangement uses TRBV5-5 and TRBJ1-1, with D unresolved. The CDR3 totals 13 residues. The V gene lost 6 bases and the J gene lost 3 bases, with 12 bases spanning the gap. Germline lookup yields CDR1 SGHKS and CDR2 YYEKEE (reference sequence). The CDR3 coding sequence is TGTGCCAGCACCCTGCTAGGAGACACTGAAGCTTTCTTT. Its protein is CASTLLGDTEAFF.

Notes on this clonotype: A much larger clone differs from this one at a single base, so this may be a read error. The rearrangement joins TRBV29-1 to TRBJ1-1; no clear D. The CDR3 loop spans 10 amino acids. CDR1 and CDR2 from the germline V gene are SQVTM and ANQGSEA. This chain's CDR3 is CCGGNTVAFF. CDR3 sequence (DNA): TGCTGCGGCGGGAACACTGTAGCTTTCTTT. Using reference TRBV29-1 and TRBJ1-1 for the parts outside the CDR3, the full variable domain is SAVISQKPSRDICQRGTSLTIQCQVDSQVTMMFWYRQQPGQSLTLIATANQGSEATYESGFVIDKFPISRPNLTFSTLTVSNMSPEDSSIYLCCGGNTVAFFGQGTRLTVV.

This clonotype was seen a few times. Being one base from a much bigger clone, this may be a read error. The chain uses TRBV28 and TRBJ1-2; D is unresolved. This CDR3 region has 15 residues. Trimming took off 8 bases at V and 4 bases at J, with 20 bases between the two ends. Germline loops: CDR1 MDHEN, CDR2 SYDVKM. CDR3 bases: TGTGCCAGCGGTACTCTGACGGAGCCGGGCTATGGCTACACCTTC. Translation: CASGTLTEPGYGYTF.

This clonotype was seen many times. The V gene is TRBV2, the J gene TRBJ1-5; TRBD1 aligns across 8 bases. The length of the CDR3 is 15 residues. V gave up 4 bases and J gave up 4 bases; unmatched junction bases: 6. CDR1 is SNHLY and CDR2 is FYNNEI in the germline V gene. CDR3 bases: TGTGCCAGCAGTGTTAGTCAGGGGGCGAATCAGCCCCAGCATTTT. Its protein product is CASSVSQGANQPQHF.

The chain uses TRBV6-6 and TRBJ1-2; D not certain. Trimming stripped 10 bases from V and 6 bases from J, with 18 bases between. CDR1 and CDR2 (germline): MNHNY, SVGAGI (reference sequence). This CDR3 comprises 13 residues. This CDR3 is CANRGVLWDGYTF. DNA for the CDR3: TGTGCCAACCGCGGGGTTCTTTGGGATGGCTACACCTTC.

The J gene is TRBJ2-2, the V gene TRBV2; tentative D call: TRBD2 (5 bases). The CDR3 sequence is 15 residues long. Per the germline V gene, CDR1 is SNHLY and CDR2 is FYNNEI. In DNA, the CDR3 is TGTGTCACCACTAGTGGCGAGGTGGCGCCCCGGGAGCTGTTTTTT. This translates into CVTTSGEVAPRELFF.

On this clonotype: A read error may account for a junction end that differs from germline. The CDR3 loop reads CASSPGEGRGRVTGELLF. The CDR3, as DNA: TGCGCCAGTAGCCCTGGCGAGGGTAGGGGGCGAGTTACCGGGGAGCTGCTTTTT. The chain recombines TRBV4-1 with TRBJ2-2, with 7 bases lining up with TRBD1. Germline CDR1 reads MGHRA; CDR2 reads YSYEKL. The CDR3 has 18 amino acids.

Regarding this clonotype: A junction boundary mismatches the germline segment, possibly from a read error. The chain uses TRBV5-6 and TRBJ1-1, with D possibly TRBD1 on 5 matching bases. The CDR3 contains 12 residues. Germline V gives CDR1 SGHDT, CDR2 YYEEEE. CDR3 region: CASSSSSRETFF. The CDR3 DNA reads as TGTGCCAGTAGCTCCTCTTCCAGGGAAACTTTCTTT.

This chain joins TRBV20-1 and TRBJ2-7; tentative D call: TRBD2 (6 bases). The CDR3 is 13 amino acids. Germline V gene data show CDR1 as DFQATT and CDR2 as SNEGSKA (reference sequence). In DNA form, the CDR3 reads TGCAGCATCACCCCGCTAGCGTCCTACGAGCAGTACTTC. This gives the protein CSITPLASYEQYF.

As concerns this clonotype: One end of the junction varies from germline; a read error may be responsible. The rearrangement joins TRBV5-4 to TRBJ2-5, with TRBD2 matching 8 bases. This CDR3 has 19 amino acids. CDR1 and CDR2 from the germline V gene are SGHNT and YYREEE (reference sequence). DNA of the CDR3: TGTGCCAGCATCATGGAGGGAGCGGGAGTAGACAGTTTCCAAGCGACCCAGTACTTC. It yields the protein CASIMEGAGVDSFQATQYF.

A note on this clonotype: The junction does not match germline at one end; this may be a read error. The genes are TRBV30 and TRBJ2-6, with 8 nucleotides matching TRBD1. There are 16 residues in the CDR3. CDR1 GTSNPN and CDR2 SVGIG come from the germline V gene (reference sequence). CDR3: CARSNQGAAGANVLTF. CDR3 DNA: TGTGCCCGGAGTAACCAGGGGGCGGCTGGGGCCAACGTCCTAACTTTC.

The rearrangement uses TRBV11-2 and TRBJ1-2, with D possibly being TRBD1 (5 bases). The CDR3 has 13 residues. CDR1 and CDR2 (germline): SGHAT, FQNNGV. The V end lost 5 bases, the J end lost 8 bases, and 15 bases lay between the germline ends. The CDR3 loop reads CASSTTGISGYTF. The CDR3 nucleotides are TGTGCCAGCAGCACTACAGGAATCTCCGGCTACACCTTC.

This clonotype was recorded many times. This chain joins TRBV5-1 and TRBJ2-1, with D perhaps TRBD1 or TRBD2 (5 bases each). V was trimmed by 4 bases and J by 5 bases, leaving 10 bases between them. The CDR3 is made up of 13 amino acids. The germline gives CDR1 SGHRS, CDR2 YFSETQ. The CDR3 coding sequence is TGCGCCAGCAGCAAAGGGACCAACAATGAGCAGTTCTTC. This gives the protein CASSKGTNNEQFF.

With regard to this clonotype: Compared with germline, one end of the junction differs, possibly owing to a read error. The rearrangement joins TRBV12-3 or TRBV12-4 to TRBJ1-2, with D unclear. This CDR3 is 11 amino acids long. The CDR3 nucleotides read TGCGCCGGCAGCTCGGTCGGTGGCTACACCTTC. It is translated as CAGSSVGGYTF.